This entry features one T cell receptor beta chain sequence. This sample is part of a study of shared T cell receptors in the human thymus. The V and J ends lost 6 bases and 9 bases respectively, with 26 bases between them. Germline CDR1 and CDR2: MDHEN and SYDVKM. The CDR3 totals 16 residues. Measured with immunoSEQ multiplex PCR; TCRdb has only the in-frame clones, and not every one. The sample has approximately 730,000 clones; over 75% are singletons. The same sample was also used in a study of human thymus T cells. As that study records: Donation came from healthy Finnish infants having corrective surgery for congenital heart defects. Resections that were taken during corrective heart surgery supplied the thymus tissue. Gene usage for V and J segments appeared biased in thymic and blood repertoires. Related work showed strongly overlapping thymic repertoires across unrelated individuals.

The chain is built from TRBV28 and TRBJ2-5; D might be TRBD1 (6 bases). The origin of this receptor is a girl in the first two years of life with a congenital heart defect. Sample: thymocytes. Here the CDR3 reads CASSLNLVGEKGAQYF. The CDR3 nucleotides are TGTGCCAGCAGCCTCAACCTCGTGGGCGAAAAGGGGGCCCAGTACTTC.